This passage covers 30 T cell receptor beta chains from one sample sequenced in a study of Graves' ophthalmopathy and Graves' hyperthyroidism. RNA transcripts provided the template for amplifying TCR beta CDR3 regions. First-round RT-PCR employed HTBI primers, with a second-round multiplex PCR after it. TCRdb reprocessed the multiplex PCR reads with MiXCR, giving one entry per CDR3 protein. The sample includes 450,000 or so distinct CDR3 sequences, roughly 14% seen only once; the top ten take over 8%. What was sequenced was blood. These receptors came from a woman under 40 with Graves' ophthalmopathy.

This clonotype was recorded at least ten times. The chain links TRBV6-1 to TRBJ2-5, with a weak D call TRBD1 (6 bases). CDR1 is MNHNS, CDR2 SASEGT, per germline. The ends were cut back, 7 bases at V and 4 bases at J, with 13 bases in the middle. The CDR3 totals 13 residues. CDR3 region: CASTATGRETQYF. CDR3 nucleotide sequence: TGTGCCAGCACCGCCACAGGGAGAGAGACCCAGTACTTC.

This clonotype has at least ten counts. The chain couples TRBV6-4 to TRBJ1-5, with unresolved D. CDR1 and CDR2 from the germline V gene are MRHNA and SNTAGT. The CDR3 has 17 amino acids. Trimming removed 6 bases at V and 5 bases at J, with 23 bases between. In DNA form, the CDR3 reads TGTGCCAGCAGATTCCGTAGTTCCCTACTAAGGGATCAGCCCCAGCATTTT. The encoded protein is CASRFRSSLLRDQPQHF.

This clonotype was seen ten or more times. The chain couples TRBV5-1 to TRBJ1-2, with D unclear. This CDR3 has 12 amino acids. V lost 3 bases, J lost 10 bases, and 13 bases lay in between. Germline CDR1 is SGHRS and CDR2 is YFSETQ. CDR3 loop: CASSSPGPYYTF. The CDR3 bases are TGCGCCAGCAGCTCACCCGGACCTTACTACACCTTC.

At least ten counts were recorded for this clonotype. CDR3 sequence reads: CASSYLGAGANVLTF. CDR3 sequence (DNA): TGTGCCAGCAGTTACTTGGGAGCCGGGGCCAACGTCCTGACTTTC. This chain joins TRBV6-5 and TRBJ2-6; D may be TRBD2 (5 bases). The length of the CDR3 is 15 residues. Germline CDR1 and CDR2: MNHEY and SVGAGI. Trimming removed 1 base from V and 4 bases from J, with 8 bases in between.

The J gene is TRBJ2-3, the V gene TRBV5-4; possibly TRBD1 for D (5 bases). Germline loops: CDR1 SGHNT, CDR2 YYREEE (reference sequence). There are 14 residues in the CDR3. The V gene lost 4 bases and the J gene lost 5 bases, with 14 bases spanning the gap. The CDR3 sequence is CASSPSAGLDTQYF. The DNA of the CDR3 is TGTGCCAGCAGCCCCTCGGCAGGGTTAGATACGCAGTATTTT.

This clonotype was seen a few times. This chain joins TRBV28 and TRBJ2-5, with a tentative D call TRBD2 (6 bases). CDR1 MDHEN and CDR2 SYDVKM come from the germline V gene. The CDR3 consists of 14 residues. V was cut by 7 bases and J by 1 base, with 13 bases left in between. The CDR3 DNA sequence: TGTGCCAGCAATCCCGGGGGAATCCAAGAGACCCAGTACTTC. Residues: CASNPGGIQETQYF.

With respect to this clonotype: Just one base apart from a much larger clone, this may be a read error. The rearrangement joins TRBV28 to TRBJ1-1; D remains unclear. The CDR3 runs to 12 residues. Germline CDR1 reads MDHEN; CDR2 reads SYDVKM. Trimming removed 5 bases from V and 8 bases from J, with 12 bases in between. The CDR3: CASSTVESEAFF. Here the CDR3 DNA reads TGTGCCAGCAGTACGGTCGAGTCCGAAGCTTTCTTT.

This clonotype showed up just a few times. This rearrangement joins TRBV27 to TRBJ2-4, with D unresolved. Germline V gene lookup returns CDR1 MNHEY and CDR2 SMNVEV (reference sequence). With 5 bases removed from V and 0 bases from J, the gap between germline ends came to 20 bases. This CDR3 is 18 amino acids long. The DNA for the CDR3 is TGTGCCAGCAGTCCTACCCCTGTGGGCGTGATAGCCAAAAACATTCAGTACTTC. Its protein is CASSPTPVGVIAKNIQYF.

This chain connects TRBV2 to TRBJ1-2; D remains ambiguous. V was shortened by 5 bases and J by 0 bases, with 10 bases between the two germline ends. Germline-derived CDR1 and CDR2 are SNHLY and FYNNEI. The CDR3 has 14 residues. CDR3 in amino acids: CASSPDGSNYGYTF. The CDR3 DNA reads TGTGCCAGCAGTCCGGACGGGTCTAACTATGGCTACACCTTC.

The chain employs TRBV5-1 and TRBJ2-5; D ambiguous. V gave up 7 bases and J gave up 3 bases, with 7 bases separating them. Looked up from germline, CDR1 is SGHRS and CDR2 is YFSETQ. The CDR3 is made up of 11 amino acids. The DNA of the CDR3 is TGCGCCAGCGGAATTAAAGAGACCCAGTACTTC. Protein: CASGIKETQYF.

This clonotype has a count of ten or more. J is TRBJ2-2 and V is TRBV30; weak D call: TRBD2 (6 bases). The ends were cut back, 8 bases at V and 6 bases at J, with 22 bases in the middle. Germline V gene sequence: CDR1 GTSNPN, CDR2 SVGIG (reference sequence). The CDR3 sequence is 15 residues long. This chain's CDR3 is CATGRGIGVAGELFF. The CDR3, as DNA: TGTGCCACGGGTCGGGGGATCGGAGTGGCCGGGGAGCTGTTTTTT.

This clonotype was counted many times. This rearrangement joins TRBV13 to TRBJ2-5, with 7 bases lining up with TRBD2. J lost 4 bases, V lost 0 bases, and 14 bases had no gene match. The CDR3 extends over 18 amino acids. From germline, CDR1 is PRHDT and CDR2 FYEKMQ (reference sequence). CDR3 protein: CASSLGKWEGPDGETQYF. The CDR3 DNA reads as TGTGCCAGCAGCTTAGGCAAATGGGAGGGCCCGGATGGAGAGACCCAGTACTTC.

This clonotype was observed a handful of times. The J gene is TRBJ2-3, the V gene TRBV5-1, with 9 bases that match TRBD1. The V and J ends lost 2 bases and 3 bases, in that order; junction bases with no gene match: 10. CDR3 size: 17 residues. Germline V CDR1 and CDR2: SGHRS, YFSETQ. CDR3 region: CASSLARQGGMTDTQYF. The CDR3 coding sequence is TGCGCCAGCAGCTTAGCCCGACAGGGGGGGATGACAGATACGCAGTATTTT.

This clonotype appeared many times. This sequence joins TRBV19 and TRBJ1-2; no clear D gene. V lost 7 bases to trimming and J lost 4 bases, with 16 bases between them. CDR1 LNHDA and CDR2 SQIVND come from the germline V gene (reference sequence). The CDR3 length is 14 residues. CDR3 residues: CASTPSAPLYGYTF. CDR3 DNA sequence: TGTGCCAGTACCCCGTCGGCCCCCCTCTATGGCTACACCTTC.

This clonotype was recorded a few times. The chain has TRBV9 and TRBJ1-1; TRBD1 is a possible D gene (5 bases). Germline-derived CDR1 and CDR2 are SGDLS and YYNGEE. Trimming stripped 4 bases from V and 4 bases from J, with 14 bases between. This CDR3 has 14 amino acids. CDR3 protein: CASSHKGRGTEAFF. In nucleotides, the CDR3 is TGTGCCAGCAGCCACAAAGGGAGGGGCACTGAAGCTTTCTTT.

The rearrangement links TRBV11-1 to TRBJ2-5; 10 nucleotides line up with TRBD2. The V gene's germline CDR1 is SGHAT and CDR2 FQDESV (reference sequence). With 0 bases clipped from V and 0 bases from J, the junction kept 10 bases outside the gene matches. CDR3 size: 19 residues. CDR3 sequence (DNA): TGTGCCAGCAGCTTAGCAGGGCTAGCGGGGGTCACGTACCAAGAGACCCAGTACTTC. Translating gives CASSLAGLAGVTYQETQYF.

This chain joins TRBV6-1 and TRBJ2-7; D is uncertain. CDR3 length: 13 amino acids. From germline, CDR1 is MNHNS and CDR2 SASEGT. V dropped 4 bases and J dropped 5 bases, with 12 bases sitting between them. CDR3 amino acids: CASSGVRPDEQYF. In nucleotides, the CDR3 is TGTGCCAGCAGTGGAGTCCGCCCGGACGAGCAGTACTTC.

This clonotype was recorded many times. The chain carries TRBV6-1 and TRBJ1-6; 10 positions agree with TRBD1. Germline lookup yields CDR1 MNHNS and CDR2 SASEGT. V dropped 4 bases and J dropped 8; count of bases not matched to a gene: 2. The CDR3 is made up of 14 amino acids. CDR3 nucleotide sequence: TGTGCCAGCAGTGTGACAGGGGGCTATTCACCCCTCCACTTT. As protein: CASSVTGGYSPLHF.

The CDR3 DNA reads as TGTGCCAGCAGTTTTCGTCTTGAAGCTTTCTTT. It encodes CASSFRLEAFF. The chain has TRBV12-3 or TRBV12-4 and TRBJ1-1; D call uncertain. The CDR3 contains 11 residues. Trimming removed 3 bases from V and 7 bases from J, with 6 bases in between.

The sample holds a few counts of this clonotype. Here the CDR3 omits its conserved ending phenylalanine or tryptophan, so a read error is the likely source. The DNA is omitted, as the CDR3 cannot be located on it reliably, and the CDR3 follows TCRdb's listing. The gene calls are TRBV29-1 and TRBJ1-2; the tabulated D call, TRBD1, remains unverified against the DNA. Germline V lookup: CDR1 SQVTM, CDR2 ANQGSEA. The CDR3 comprises 10 residues, both ends counted. CDR3 loop: CSVGSVEGAV.

This clonotype came up many times. The rearrangement links TRBV29-1 to TRBJ1-6, with D perhaps TRBD1 (5 bases). V dropped 4 bases and J dropped 18 bases, with 16 bases sitting between them. Germline values: CDR1 SQVTM, CDR2 ANQGSEA. The CDR3 has 11 residues. The CDR3 bases are TGCAGCGTTGTAGCAGGGCGGTCGGCCCACTTT. This translates into CSVVAGRSAHF.

This clonotype appeared many times. This CDR3 reads CASALQIINTEAFF. The CDR3 DNA sequence: TGTGCCAGTGCCCTACAGATTATTAACACTGAAGCTTTCTTT. The chain joins TRBV2 to TRBJ1-1; D is unresolved. The CDR3 loop spans 14 amino acids. Germline V gene lookup returns CDR1 SNHLY and CDR2 FYNNEI. The germline V and J ends were trimmed by 9 bases and 2 bases, with 16 bases remaining between them.

Many counts were recorded for this clonotype. The V call is TRBV24-1, the J call TRBJ1-2; D gene unclear. Trimming left V 4 bases short and J 9 bases short, with 11 bases between. Looked up from germline, CDR1 is KGHDR and CDR2 is SFDVKD. This CDR3 contains 12 residues. CDR3 bases: TGTGCCACCAGTGACCGGGCCGAGAGCTACACCTTC. The encoded protein is CATSDRAESYTF.

This clonotype was detected ten times or more. In nucleotides, the CDR3 is TGCAGTGCTAGTCGTCGACAGGGTGTGAGACAGACCCAGTACTTC. Encoded protein: CSASRRQGVRQTQYF. The rearrangement links TRBV20-1 to TRBJ2-5, with TRBD1 identical over 7 bases. Per the germline V gene, CDR1 is DFQATT and CDR2 is SNEGSKA (reference sequence). V shed 3 bases and J 6 bases; nucleotides not matched to a gene: 13. The CDR3 sequence is 15 residues long.

This clonotype has at least ten counts. This chain joins TRBV6-1 and TRBJ2-6; no clear D gene. The CDR3 sequence is 15 residues long. Trimming shortened V by 6 bases and J by 0 bases, and 9 bases separated the two germline ends. The germline CDR1 and CDR2 sequences are MNHNS and SASEGT. The DNA for the CDR3 is TGTGCCAGCAGCCCTGTGCACTCTGGGGCCAACGTCCTGACTTTC. Encoded protein: CASSPVHSGANVLTF.

This clonotype was seen ten or more times. The V and J genes are TRBV6-1 and TRBJ1-2; no definite D call. CDR3 size: 16 residues. V lost 1 base and J lost 8, with 20 bases in between. Germline lookup yields CDR1 MNHNS and CDR2 SASEGT. In DNA, the CDR3 is TGTGCCAGCAGTGAAGGTTGGACGCCACCAGCAGAGGGCTACACCTTC. Residues: CASSEGWTPPAEGYTF.

The chain joins TRBV11-2 to TRBJ2-3; D is ambiguous. Trimming stripped 1 base from V and 0 bases from J, with 8 bases between. From germline, CDR1 is SGHAT and CDR2 FQNNGV. This CDR3 is built from 15 residues. In DNA form, the CDR3 reads TGTGCCAGCAGCTTAGGCCCCACTAGCACAGATACGCAGTATTTT. Protein: CASSLGPTSTDTQYF. Together with reference TRBV11-2 and TRBJ2-3, the CDR3 gives the full variable domain: EAGVAQSPRYKIIEKRQSVAFWCNPISGHATLYWYQQILGQGPKLLIQFQNNGVVDDSQLPKDRFSAERLKGVDSTLKIQPAKLEDSAVYLCASSLGPTSTDTQYFGPGTRLTVL.

This clonotype was seen ten or more times. The rearrangement links TRBV6-1 to TRBJ1-2, with TRBD1 as a possible D gene (5 bases). The CDR3 loop spans 12 amino acids. In germline, CDR1 is MNHNS, CDR2 SASEGT. Trimming cost V 3 bases and J 5 bases, with 7 bases left between them. The CDR3 here is CASSDQGYGYTF. CDR3 coding DNA: TGTGCCAGCAGTGATCAGGGTTATGGCTACACCTTC.

Comments on this clonotype: A much bigger clone sits one base away, suggesting this may be a read error. The V gene is TRBV7-2, the J gene TRBJ1-6; 7 nucleotides match TRBD1. CDR3 size: 16 residues. The germline CDR1 and CDR2 sequences are SGHTA and FQGNSA. The CDR3 DNA reads TGTGCCAGCAGCCCCCAGGTACAGGGGCTTAATTCACACCTCCACTTT. Its protein product is CASSPQVQGLNSHLHF.

On this clonotype itself: This may be a read error, as it is one base from a much larger clone. The chain is built from TRBV11-2 and TRBJ2-2; D may be TRBD2 (5 bases). This CDR3 is 14 amino acids long. Germline V gene data show CDR1 as SGHAT and CDR2 as FQNNGV. Written as DNA, the CDR3 is TGTGCCAGCAGCCGACTCTGGAAGACCGGGGAGCTGTGTTTT. It encodes CASSRLWKTGELCF.